These 29 T cell receptor beta chains share one sample of origin, sequenced in a study of T cell changes during pregnancy in multiple sclerosis. Data came from immunoSEQ multiplex PCR; TCRdb stores just in-frame clones and leaves some out. The sample holds approximately 51,000 clones; approximately 94% are singletons and the top ten take less than 0.65%. The input for sequencing was CD4+ T cells from peripheral blood mononuclear cells, taken in the second trimester of pregnancy. The receptors originated from a female donor with multiple sclerosis, enrolled in a pregnancy study.

The chain uses TRBV4-3 and TRBJ1-4; 8 nucleotides line up with TRBD1. CDR3 length: 13 amino acids. Germline CDR1 reads LGHNA; CDR2 reads YSLEER. V dropped 4 bases and J dropped 7; count of bases not matched to a gene: 2. The CDR3 protein is CASSPQGGEKLFF. CDR3 bases: TGCGCCAGCAGCCCACAGGGGGGTGAAAAACTGTTTTTT.

This chain links TRBV5-1 with TRBJ2-5; 11 bases align to TRBD2. The V gene's germline CDR1 is SGHRS and CDR2 YFSETQ. There are 16 residues in the CDR3. Unmatched junction bases numbered 6, after V lost 2 bases and J lost 3 bases. CDR3 sequence reads: CASSFLAGGPEETQYF. The CDR3 nucleotides are TGCGCCAGCAGCTTCTTAGCGGGGGGGCCGGAAGAGACCCAGTACTTC.

The sample holds a few counts of this clone. This rearrangement joins TRBV4-1 to TRBJ1-2; 10 nucleotides match TRBD1. The CDR3 sequence is 15 residues long. V shed 4 bases, J shed 3 bases, and the junction held 5 bases outside the gene matches. In germline, CDR1 is MGHRA, CDR2 YSYEKL. CDR3 amino acids: CASSLAGTGDYGYTF. Written as DNA, the CDR3 is TGCGCCAGCAGCCTAGCCGGGACAGGGGACTATGGCTACACCTTC.

The gene calls are TRBV1 and TRBJ2-7; the table gives TRBD2 as D, unverified against the DNA. TRBV1 corresponds to a pseudogene. This CDR3 region has 15 residues. The CDR3 DNA sequence: TGCACCAGCAGTACAAGACGGGGTCCCGATGACGAGCAGTACTTC. This encodes CTSSTRRGPDDEQYF.

This clone was counted once. The chain has TRBV6-1 and TRBJ2-7; 12 bases are a match to TRBD2. Per germline, CDR1 MNHNS and CDR2 SASEGT. The CDR3 contains 15 residues. The ends lost 5 bases at V and 6 bases at J; junction bases unmatched: 8. CDR3 DNA sequence: TGTGCCAGCAGTCCTCTAGCGGGGGGGCCCGGCGAGCAGTACTTC. This sequence encodes CASSPLAGGPGEQYF.

The CDR3 DNA reads as TGTGCCAGCAGTGACACGCTAGATTTGGGCAATCAGCCCCAGCATTTT. Its protein is CASSDTLDLGNQPQHF. The chain has TRBV6-1 and TRBJ1-5; no firm D call. Trimming took 3 bases from V and 2 from J, leaving 14 bases between them. Germline lookup yields CDR1 MNHNS and CDR2 SASEGT. The CDR3 runs 16 residues.

V and J are TRBV9 and TRBJ1-2, with unresolved D. V gave up 3 bases and J gave up 2 bases, with 11 bases separating them. Germline-derived CDR1 and CDR2 are SGDLS and YYNGEE. The CDR3 has 14 amino acids. The CDR3 reads CASSDSSGNYGYTF. CDR3 coding DNA: TGTGCCAGCAGCGACAGCTCTGGGAACTATGGCTACACCTTC.

V is TRBV6-5 and J is TRBJ1-5, with a weak D call TRBD1 (5 bases). Looked up from germline, CDR1 is MNHEY and CDR2 is SVGAGI. V dropped 7 bases and J dropped 9 bases, with 22 bases sitting between them. The CDR3 is 15 residues long. The CDR3: CASTPAGLSGGPQHF. In nucleotides, the CDR3 is TGTGCCAGCACCCCCGCGGGGCTCTCTGGGGGGCCCCAGCATTTT.

The CDR3 coding sequence is TGTGCCAGCAGGAACGCGGCGGCCGGGGAGCTGTTTTTT. Translating gives CASRNAAAGELFF. The chain has TRBV9 and TRBJ2-2, with D unresolved. The CDR3 spans 13 residues. Trimming removed 5 bases at V and 6 bases at J, with 11 bases between. Germline assignment: CDR1 SGDLS and CDR2 YYNGEE.

The V and J genes are TRBV27 and TRBJ1-2, with 10 nucleotides matching TRBD1. V was pared by 4 bases and J by 12 bases, with 11 bases of the junction left unmatched. Germline assignment: CDR1 MNHEY and CDR2 SMNVEV (reference sequence). The CDR3 loop spans 14 amino acids. In DNA form, the CDR3 reads TGTGCCAGCAGTTCCATAGGACAGGGGGTATTAAACACCTTC. As protein: CASSSIGQGVLNTF.

The chain combines TRBV5-6 with TRBJ2-7; D is unclear. The length of the CDR3 is 11 residues. Trimming removed 2 bases at V and 4 bases at J, with 4 bases between. Germline CDR1 reads SGHDT; CDR2 reads YYEEEE. The CDR3 region has the DNA TGTGCCAGCAGCTTAGAGTACGAGCAGTACTTC. Protein sequence: CASSLEYEQYF. Full variable domain (rest looked up from reference TRBV5-6 and TRBJ2-7): DAGVTQSPTHLIKTRGQQVTLRCSPKSGHDTVSWYQQALGQGPQFIFQYYEEEERQRGNFPDRFSGHQFPNYSSELNVNALLLGDSALYLCASSLEYEQYFGPGTRLTVT.

This clone has a single count. The CDR3 nucleotides are TGTGCCACAGGGATGGGTGCTGGCTACACCTTC. This sequence encodes CATGMGAGYTF. The V gene is TRBV6-6, the J gene TRBJ1-2; TRBD1 is a possible D gene (5 bases). V gave up 10 bases and J gave up 7 bases, with 13 bases separating them. Germline-derived CDR1 and CDR2 are MNHNY and SVGAGI (reference sequence). There are 11 residues in the CDR3.

This clone was observed once. The J gene is TRBJ1-2, the V gene TRBV7-2; 8 bases are a match to TRBD1. CDR3 size: 17 residues. Germline CDR1 is SGHTA and CDR2 is FQGNSA. V shed 2 bases and J 2 bases; nucleotides not matched to a gene: 10. The CDR3 reads CASSLKSTGGLNYGYTF. CDR3 bases: TGTGCCAGCAGCTTAAAATCAACAGGGGGGCTGAACTATGGCTACACCTTC. Using reference TRBV7-2 and TRBJ1-2 for the parts outside the CDR3, the full variable domain is GAGVSQSPSNKVTEKGKDVELRCDPISGHTALYWYRQSLGQGLEFLIYFQGNSAPDKSGLPSDRFSAERTGGSVSTLTIQRTQQEDSAVYLCASSLKSTGGLNYGYTFGSGTRLTVV.

The genes are TRBV4-2 and TRBJ1-2; 11 nucleotides align to TRBD1. The V gene end was trimmed by 4 bases and the J gene end by 3 bases; junction bases not matched to a gene: 4. Germline V CDR1 and CDR2: LGHNA, YNFKEQ. The CDR3 runs to 15 residues. DNA for the CDR3: TGTGCCAGCAGCCGAGGGACAGGGGGGGACTATGGCTACACCTTC. The encoded protein is CASSRGTGGDYGYTF.

This clone showed up just once. This rearrangement joins TRBV7-2 to TRBJ2-2, with 9 bases fitting TRBD2. Germline CDR1 reads SGHTA; CDR2 reads FQGNSA. The CDR3 loop spans 19 amino acids. V lost 5 bases and J lost 5; bases outside the gene matches: 18. The CDR3 region is CASSMRSGGGGAGTGELFF. Here the CDR3 DNA reads TGTGCCAGCAGCATGAGGTCCGGGGGCGGGGGGGCCGGAACCGGGGAGCTGTTTTTT.

The V call is TRBV2, the J call TRBJ1-1, with D possibly TRBD1 on 5 matching bases. This CDR3 is 14 amino acids long. In germline, CDR1 is SNHLY, CDR2 FYNNEI. The germline V and J ends were trimmed by 4 bases and 4 bases, with 13 bases remaining between them. The CDR3 nucleotides read TGTGCCAGCAGTGGGGCCCAGGGCGGCACTGAAGCTTTCTTT. Protein product: CASSGAQGGTEAFF.

This clone has just one count. This chain joins TRBV7-2 and TRBJ2-7; D remains unclear. Germline-derived CDR1 and CDR2 are SGHTA and FQGNSA. This CDR3 is built from 11 residues. Trimming cost V 6 bases and J 5 bases, with 8 bases left between them. CDR3 sequence: CASSPFDEQYF. In DNA, the CDR3 is TGTGCCAGCAGTCCTTTCGACGAGCAGTACTTC.

The rearrangement joins TRBV6-6 to TRBJ1-5; D call uncertain. CDR3 length equals 12 residues. The germline V gene encodes CDR1 MNHNY and CDR2 SVGAGI (reference sequence). Trimming shortened V by 0 bases and J by 6 bases, and 3 bases separated the two germline ends. The CDR3 region is CASSYSSQPQHF. The CDR3 nucleotides read TGTGCCAGCAGTTACTCGAGTCAGCCCCAGCATTTT.

The chain links TRBV7-3 to TRBJ2-3, with TRBD2 identical over 11 bases. The CDR3 consists of 15 residues. Germline loops: CDR1 SGHTA, CDR2 FQGTGA. V shed 4 bases, J shed 5 bases, and the junction held 5 bases outside the gene matches. In DNA form, the CDR3 reads TGTGCCAGCAGCTCGACTAGCGGGGCCGTAGATACGCAGTATTTT. Residues: CASSSTSGAVDTQYF.

V is TRBV7-3 and J is TRBJ1-1; D ambiguous. The CDR3 consists of 15 residues. With 1 base removed from V and 3 bases from J, the gap between germline ends came to 12 bases. Germline CDR1 reads SGHTA; CDR2 reads FQGTGA. CDR3 sequence reads: CASSLKWRSDTEAFF. CDR3 nucleotide sequence: TGTGCCAGCAGCTTAAAATGGCGGTCTGACACTGAAGCTTTCTTT.

J is TRBJ2-5 and V is TRBV6-1, with TRBD2 as a possible D gene (5 bases). The CDR3 runs to 17 residues. Between the trimmed V and J ends, which lost 2 bases and 5 bases, there was a span of 21 bases. CDR1 MNHNS and CDR2 SASEGT come from the germline V gene. The CDR3 sequence: CASSESVAYALVETQYF. The DNA for the CDR3 is TGTGCCAGCAGTGAATCGGTAGCGTACGCCTTGGTGGAGACCCAGTACTTC.

The gene calls are TRBV6-5 and TRBJ2-3; 9 nucleotides align to TRBD2. Germline CDR1 and CDR2: MNHEY and SVGAGI. With 4 bases clipped from V and 2 bases from J, the junction kept 4 bases outside the gene matches. The CDR3 is 15 residues long. CDR3 region: CASSFGTSPTDTQYF. CDR3 nucleotide sequence: TGTGCCAGCAGTTTCGGGACTAGCCCCACAGATACGCAGTATTTT.

The rearrangement joins TRBV5-1 to TRBJ1-3; D gene uncertain. Germline CDR1 reads SGHRS; CDR2 reads YFSETQ. The CDR3 is made up of 16 amino acids. The ends were cut back, 6 bases at V and 0 bases at J, with 16 bases in the middle. In DNA form, the CDR3 reads TGCGCCAGCACCAAGGAGGGTCAACTCTCTGGAAACACCATATATTTT. Translated, it gives CASTKEGQLSGNTIYF.

This clone was counted once. The V gene is TRBV7-3, the J gene TRBJ1-2; 8 nucleotides line up with TRBD1. This CDR3 is built from 14 residues. Trimming removed 5 bases from V and 2 bases from J; junction bases left unmatched: 4. In germline, CDR1 is SGHTA, CDR2 FQGTGA. The CDR3 loop reads CASSPDRGNYGYTF. The CDR3 DNA reads as TGTGCCAGCAGCCCAGACAGGGGAAACTATGGCTACACCTTC.

This clone was detected once. The chain carries TRBV12-5 and TRBJ2-3, with TRBD1 matching 11 bases. Unmatched junction bases numbered 5, after V lost 5 bases and J lost 4 bases. The CDR3 runs to 15 residues. CDR1 LGHNT and CDR2 FRNRAP come from the germline V gene. The CDR3 loop is CASGAGTGGPDTQYF. The DNA of the CDR3 is TGTGCTAGTGGTGCCGGGACAGGGGGTCCAGATACGCAGTATTTT.

V is TRBV10-3 and J is TRBJ1-2; D is unclear. In germline, CDR1 is ENHRY, CDR2 SYGVKD. Trimming took 4 bases from V and 0 from J, leaving 12 bases between them. CDR3 length: 15 amino acids. CDR3 nucleotides: TGTGCCATCAGTGCCACCGCGCAGGCTAACTATGGCTACACCTTC. This encodes CAISATAQANYGYTF.

V usage is TRBV5-1 and J usage is TRBJ1-1; 8 bases match TRBD1. V shed 3 bases, J shed 1 base, and the junction held 5 bases outside the gene matches. Germline loops: CDR1 SGHRS, CDR2 YFSETQ. This CDR3 contains 15 residues. The CDR3 protein is CASSWTGSKNTEAFF. CDR3 nucleotide sequence: TGCGCCAGCAGCTGGACAGGGAGCAAGAACACTGAAGCTTTCTTT.

V is TRBV2 and J is TRBJ1-5; D is perhaps TRBD1 (5 bases). This CDR3 comprises 15 residues. V was shortened by 7 bases and J by 1 base, with 14 bases between the two germline ends. CDR1 and CDR2 (germline): SNHLY, FYNNEI. CDR3 in DNA: TGTGCCAGCAATAGGGGCCCTGGGAGCAATCAGCCCCAGCATTTT. Encoded protein: CASNRGPGSNQPQHF.

V and J are TRBV5-1 and TRBJ1-2, with 8 bases fitting TRBD1. The V segment lost 4 bases and the J segment 8 bases; nucleotides outside the gene matches: 7. The CDR3 is made up of 13 amino acids. CDR1 and CDR2 (germline): SGHRS, YFSETQ. The CDR3 DNA reads TGCGCCAGCAGCCGCGACAGGGGCGAGGGCTACACCTTC. Translating gives CASSRDRGEGYTF.